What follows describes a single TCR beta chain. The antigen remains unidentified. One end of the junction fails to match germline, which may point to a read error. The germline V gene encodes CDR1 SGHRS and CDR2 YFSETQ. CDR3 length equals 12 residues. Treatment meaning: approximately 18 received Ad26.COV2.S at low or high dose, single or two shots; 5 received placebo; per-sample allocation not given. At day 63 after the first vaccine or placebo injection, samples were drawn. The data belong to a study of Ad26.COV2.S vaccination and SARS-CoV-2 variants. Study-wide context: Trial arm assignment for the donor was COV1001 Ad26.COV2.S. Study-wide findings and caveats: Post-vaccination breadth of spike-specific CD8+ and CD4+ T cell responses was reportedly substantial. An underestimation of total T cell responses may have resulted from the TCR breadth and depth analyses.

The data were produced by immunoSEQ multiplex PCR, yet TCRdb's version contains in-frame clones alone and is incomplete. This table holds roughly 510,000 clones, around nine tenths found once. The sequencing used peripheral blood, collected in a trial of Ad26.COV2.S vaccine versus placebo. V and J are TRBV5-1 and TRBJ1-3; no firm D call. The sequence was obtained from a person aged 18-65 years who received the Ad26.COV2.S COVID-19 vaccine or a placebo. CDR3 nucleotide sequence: TGCGCCAGCAACTTGAGTGGAAACACCATATATTTT. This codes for CASNLSGNTIYF. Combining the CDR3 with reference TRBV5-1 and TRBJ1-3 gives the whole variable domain KAGVTQTPRYLIKTRGQQVTLSCSPISGHRSVSWYQQTPGQGLQFLFEYFSETQRNKGNFPGRFSGRQFSNSRSEMNVSTLELGDSALYLCASNLSGNTIYFGEGSWLTVV.